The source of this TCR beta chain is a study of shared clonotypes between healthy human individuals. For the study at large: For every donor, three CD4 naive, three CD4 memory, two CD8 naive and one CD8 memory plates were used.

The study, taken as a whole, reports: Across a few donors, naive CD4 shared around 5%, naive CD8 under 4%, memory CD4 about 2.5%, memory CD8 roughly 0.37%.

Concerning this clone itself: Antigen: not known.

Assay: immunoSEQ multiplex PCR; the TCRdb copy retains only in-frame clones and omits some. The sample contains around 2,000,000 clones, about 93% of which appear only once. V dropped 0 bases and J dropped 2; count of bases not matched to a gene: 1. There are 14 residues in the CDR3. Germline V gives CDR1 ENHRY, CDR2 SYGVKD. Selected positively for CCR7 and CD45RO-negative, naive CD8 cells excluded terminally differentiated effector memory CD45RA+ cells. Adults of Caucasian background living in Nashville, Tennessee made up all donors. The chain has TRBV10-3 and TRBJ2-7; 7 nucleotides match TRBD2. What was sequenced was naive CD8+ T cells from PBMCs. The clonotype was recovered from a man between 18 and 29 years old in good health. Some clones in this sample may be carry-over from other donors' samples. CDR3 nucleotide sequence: TGTGCCATCAGTGAGTCGGCGGGAGCCTACGAGCAGTACTTC. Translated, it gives CAISESAGAYEQYF.